The rows below give T cell receptor beta chains drawn from one sample of a study of blood T cells in healthy people across ages. Using its own MiXCR run on the 5' RACE reads, TCRdb lists one record per CDR3 protein. This table has 700,000 to 800,000 distinct CDR3 sequences, approximately 43% appearing once. The material sequenced was blood. These receptors were taken from a woman aged 55-70 years in good health. Each CDR3 is given with its conserved first and last residue. Each record gives: V gene, J gene, clone size, D gene, CDR3 protein, CDR3 DNA. D genes are given only for firm matches. Some rows have no size entry. The others give once, few or many, or a class for an expanded clone.

>TRBV27|TRBJ2-1|-|-
CAGPSASPSSYNEQFF
TGTGCCGGCCCAAGCGCGTCCCCGAGCTCCTACAATGAGCAGTTCTTC
>TRBV7-2|TRBJ1-5|few|-
CASSLRARGNSNQPQHF
TGTGCCAGCAGCTTAAGGGCTAGGGGGAATAGCAATCAGCCCCAGCATTTT
>TRBV7-2|TRBJ1-4|few|-
CASSLGGINEKLFF
TGTGCCAGCAGCTTGGGGGGGATTAATGAAAAACTGTTTTTT
>TRBV29-1|TRBJ2-5|-|TRBD1
CSVEDRRTGEGETQYF
TGCAGCGTTGAAGATCGGAGGACAGGAGAGGGCGAGACCCAGTACTTC
>TRBV10-3|TRBJ2-7|-|TRBD2
CATSRTSGRYEQYF
TGTGCCACCTCGAGAACTAGCGGGAGATACGAGCAGTACTTC
>TRBV6-2/TRBV6-3|TRBJ2-7|-|-
CASSDMESYEQYF
TGTGCCAGCAGTGACATGGAGTCCTACGAGCAGTACTTC
>TRBV18|TRBJ2-2|-|-
CASSPQPPNTGELFF
TGTGCCAGCTCACCACAGCCACCGAACACCGGGGAGCTGTTTTTT
>TRBV20-1|TRBJ2-5|-|-
CSAGTDQETQYF
TGCAGTGCGGGGACGGATCAAGAGACCCAGTACTTC
>TRBV6-2/TRBV6-3|TRBJ2-1|few|-
CASSYGRWALERVYNEQFF
TGTGCCAGCAGTTACGGGAGGTGGGCCCTCGAAAGGGTCTACAATGAGCAGTTCTTC
>TRBV9|TRBJ2-4|-|-
CVSSPAGWEAPSAKNIQYF
TGTGTCAGCAGCCCTGCGGGGTGGGAGGCCCCTTCGGCCAAAAACATTCAGTACTTC
>TRBV29-1|TRBJ2-3|many|-
CSVGENGDTQYF
TGCAGCGTTGGGGAGAACGGGGATACGCAGTATTTT
>TRBV10-3|TRBJ2-3|-|TRBD2
CAISPSAGDTDTQYF
TGTGCCATCAGCCCATCCGCGGGGGACACAGATACGCAGTATTTT
>TRBV20-1|TRBJ2-4|-|TRBD2
CSASNLKAGLYKNIQYF
TGCAGTGCTAGCAATCTGAAAGCGGGGCTATACAAAAACATTCAGTACTTC
>TRBV15|TRBJ2-3|-|TRBD2
CATSRGILAGVITDTQYF
TGTGCCACCAGCAGAGGTATCCTAGCGGGAGTGATTACAGATACGCAGTATTTT
>TRBV2|TRBJ2-1|-|TRBD1
CASRRQGFEQFF
TGTGCCAGCAGGAGACAGGGGTTTGAGCAGTTCTTC
>TRBV7-4|TRBJ1-1|-|-
CASSPDGPKNTEAFF
TGTGCCAGCAGCCCTGACGGACCCAAGAACACTGAAGCTTTCTTT
>TRBV7-2|TRBJ2-7|-|TRBD1
CASGLGQGLLYEQYF
TGTGCCAGCGGGCTAGGACAGGGCCTTCTTTACGAGCAGTACTTC
>TRBV12-3/TRBV12-4|TRBJ1-5|-|-
CASRDTPNQPQHF
TGTGCCAGCAGGGACACCCCAAATCAGCCCCAGCATTTT
>TRBV20-1|TRBJ2-5|-|-
CSASRAEGSAETQYF
TGCAGTGCTTCGAGAGCGGAAGGATCGGCAGAGACCCAGTACTTC
>TRBV5-5|TRBJ2-6|-|-
CASSDFRGRTGANVPTF
TGTGCCAGCAGCGACTTCAGGGGACGGACTGGGGCCAACGTCCCGACTTTC
>TRBV6-9|TRBJ2-7|-|-
CASTCSSYEQYF
TGTGCCAGCACCTGTAGTTCCTACGAGCAGTACTTC
>TRBV5-1|TRBJ2-5|-|-
CASSLAQYNEQYF
TGCGCCAGCAGCTTGGCCCAGTATAATGAGCAGTACTTC
>TRBV14|TRBJ2-2|once|-
CASSQVLGNTGELFF
TGTGCCAGCAGCCAAGTGTTGGGGAACACCGGGGAGCTGTTTTTT